The clone carrying this T cell receptor beta chain has only a few counts. The entry originates in a study of molecular identifiers for immune sequencing clone quantification. TCRdb re-derived calls from the PCR reads in MiXCR, one entry per CDR3 protein. Counted here are 600,000 to 650,000 distinct CDR3 sequences, just under 20% occurring once; the ten biggest clones make up approximately 0.9%. This clonotype originated in a human donor in good health. Some libraries in this study had Jurkat cell RNA spiked in. The sequenced sample was naive CD8+ T cells from blood, with Jurkat cell RNA spiked in. Subset: FACS-sorted CD8+CD4-CCR7+CD45RA+ naive T cells.

The CDR3: CASTEGVDTQYF. Here the CDR3 DNA reads TGTGCCAGCACCGAAGGGGTAGATACGCAGTATTTT. The V gene is TRBV2, the J gene TRBJ2-3, with D possibly TRBD1 on 5 matching bases. The CDR3 contains 12 residues. V was trimmed by 7 bases and J by 5 bases, leaving 10 bases between them. Germline V gene data show CDR1 as SNHLY and CDR2 as FYNNEI.